The next 17 T cell receptor beta chains were all read from a single sample in a study of T cell responses to AZD1222 COVID-19 vaccine. This table comes from immunoSEQ multiplex PCR, and its TCRdb copy is limited to in-frame clones, with some not included. Among around 60,000 clones, about 81% were seen once, and the ten largest hold about 27%. This sample comprised peripheral blood, obtained 28 days after the second AZD1222 dose. Receptors originate from an adult who received the AZD1222 COVID-19 vaccine.

This clone was seen a few times. The CDR3 DNA reads as TGTGCCAGTAGAGGGACAGGGGGTACCAACGAGCAGTACTTC. It encodes CASRGTGGTNEQYF. The chain carries TRBV19 and TRBJ2-7; TRBD1 agrees at 11 bases. The ends lost 6 bases at V and 5 bases at J; junction bases unmatched: 6. This CDR3 region has 14 residues. From germline, CDR1 is LNHDA and CDR2 SQIVND (reference sequence).

The chain has TRBV7-9 and TRBJ1-2, with 7 bases matching TRBD1. This CDR3 spans 14 amino acids. V lost 4 bases, J lost 5 bases, and 7 bases stayed unmatched. Germline CDR1 and CDR2: SEHNR and FQNEAQ (reference sequence). CDR3 protein: CASSSRTGDYGYTF. The CDR3 DNA follows: TGTGCCAGCAGCTCTCGGACAGGCGATTATGGCTACACCTTC.

This clone was seen a few times. The CDR3 sequence: CASSPSGTRSYEQYF. Here the CDR3 DNA reads TGCGCCAGCAGCCCTAGCGGGACGCGCTCCTACGAGCAGTACTTC. V gene TRBV4-1 combines with J gene TRBJ2-7; 9 positions agree with TRBD2. CDR3 length equals 15 residues. V was pared by 4 bases and J by 0 bases, with 4 bases of the junction left unmatched. Looked up from germline, CDR1 is MGHRA and CDR2 is YSYEKL.

This rearrangement joins TRBV29-1 to TRBJ1-4, with D perhaps matching TRBD1 (5 bases). CDR1 is SQVTM and CDR2 is ANQGSEA in the germline V gene. The V end lost 6 bases, the J end lost 7 bases, and 18 bases lay between the germline ends. The CDR3 runs 14 residues. CDR3 DNA: TGCAGCGTGGCATTGACGGTGGGGGGTGAAAAACTGTTTTTT. It translates to CSVALTVGGEKLFF.

The J gene is TRBJ1-3, the V gene TRBV5-6; D not resolved. Trimming removed 1 base at V and 4 bases at J, with 21 bases between. CDR3 length: 18 amino acids. CDR1 and CDR2 from the germline V gene are SGHDT and YYEEEE. CDR3: CASSLRITAASRGNTIYF. CDR3 in DNA: TGTGCCAGCAGCTTGAGAATAACGGCAGCGTCGAGAGGAAACACCATATATTTT.

The rearrangement joins TRBV10-3 to TRBJ1-1, with TRBD1 matching 11 bases. Unmatched junction bases numbered 15, after V lost 5 bases and J lost 4 bases. CDR1 is ENHRY, CDR2 SYGVKD, per germline. The CDR3 has 18 amino acids. CDR3 region: CAISKDRGLLGASTEAFF. The CDR3, as DNA: TGTGCCATCAGTAAGGACAGGGGGCTATTAGGGGCGAGCACTGAAGCTTTCTTT.

The chain has TRBV28 and TRBJ2-7; 7 bases are a match to TRBD1. The CDR3 runs 14 residues. CDR1 is MDHEN, CDR2 SYDVKM, per germline. V shed 2 bases, J shed 1 base, and the junction held 2 bases outside the gene matches. CDR3 region: CASSLPGQSYEQYF. The CDR3 coding sequence is TGTGCCAGCAGTTTACCGGGACAGTCCTACGAGCAGTACTTC. The whole variable domain, filled in from reference TRBV28 and TRBJ2-7, reads DVKVTQSSRYLVKRTGEKVFLECVQDMDHENMFWYRQDPGLGLRLIYFSYDVKMKEKGDIPEGYSVSREKKERFSLILESASTNQTSMYLCASSLPGQSYEQYFGPGTRLTVT.

This clone was detected only a few times. The chain uses TRBV6-1 and TRBJ2-3; 11 bases align to TRBD2. Germline V gives CDR1 MNHNS, CDR2 SASEGT. The trim removed 3 bases at V and 0 bases at J, leaving 2 bases unmatched. This CDR3 comprises 16 residues. CDR3 in DNA: TGTGCCAGCAGTGACTGGACTAGCGGGAGCACAGATACGCAGTATTTT. Protein: CASSDWTSGSTDTQYF.

The V call is TRBV2, the J call TRBJ2-5; perhaps TRBD2 as D (6 bases). The length of the CDR3 is 13 residues. The V end was cut by 6 bases, the J end by 3 bases, with 11 bases between. Germline V CDR1 and CDR2: SNHLY, FYNNEI. The CDR3 reads CASREGAEETQYF. In DNA form, the CDR3 reads TGTGCCAGCAGGGAGGGCGCTGAAGAGACCCAGTACTTC.

This clone was observed a handful of times. V gene TRBV2 combines with J gene TRBJ1-2, with TRBD1 matching 7 bases. The CDR3 has 13 amino acids. V shed 2 bases, J shed 6 bases, and the junction held 3 bases outside the gene matches. The germline V gene encodes CDR1 SNHLY and CDR2 FYNNEI. The CDR3 DNA follows: TGTGCCAGCAGTGAATCTGGGACAGATGGCTACACCTTC. Encoded protein: CASSESGTDGYTF.

The rearrangement links TRBV9 to TRBJ1-2; D is perhaps TRBD1 (6 bases). This CDR3 has 15 residues. Germline CDR1 reads SGDLS; CDR2 reads YYNGEE. Trimming pared 3 bases from V and 4 bases from J, leaving 16 bases between. Here the CDR3 DNA reads TGTGCCAGCAGCGCGGGGCCGGGGGGCGGCTATGGCTACACCTTC. Translating it yields CASSAGPGGGYGYTF.

The CDR3 reads CASSQVQGFGKYF. The CDR3 DNA reads TGTGCCAGCAGCCAAGTTCAGGGCTTCGGGAAGTACTTC. V is TRBV14 and J is TRBJ2-7; TRBD1 or TRBD2 may be the D gene (5 bases each). Germline lookup yields CDR1 SGHDN and CDR2 FVKESK. This CDR3 contains 13 residues. V was pared by 1 base and J by 11 bases, with 15 bases between.

This chain uses TRBV6-5 with TRBJ2-5, with 8 bases identical to TRBD2. V shed 0 bases and J 3 bases; nucleotides not matched to a gene: 3. Germline CDR1 reads MNHEY; CDR2 reads SVGAGI. The CDR3 consists of 15 residues. CDR3 sequence (DNA): TGTGCCAGCAGTTACTCCGGACTAGCCGAAGAGACCCAGTACTTC. It is translated as CASSYSGLAEETQYF.

This clone was found a few times. The genes are TRBV7-2 and TRBJ2-1; no clear D. This CDR3 comprises 13 residues. V dropped 5 bases and J dropped 10 bases, with 15 bases sitting between them. CDR1 and CDR2 (germline): SGHTA, FQGNSA. CDR3: CASSPPGFVEQFF. The CDR3 DNA reads TGTGCCAGCAGCCCCCCGGGTTTCGTGGAGCAGTTCTTC.

J is TRBJ1-2 and V is TRBV6-5; D is perhaps TRBD1 (6 bases). Deletions cut 6 bases from V and 7 bases from J, with 18 bases between. The CDR3 sequence is 14 residues long. CDR1 is MNHEY and CDR2 is SVGAGI in the germline V gene. In DNA, the CDR3 is TGTGCCAGCAGCCGTGACCGGGGGCTTTCTGGCTACACCTTC. Amino acids: CASSRDRGLSGYTF.

This chain connects TRBV18 to TRBJ1-2, with D possibly matching TRBD1 (5 bases). The ends were cut back, 3 bases at V and 4 bases at J, with 12 bases in the middle. The CDR3 covers 14 residues. Germline-derived CDR1 and CDR2 are KGHSH and LQKENI. In nucleotides, the CDR3 is TGTGCCAGCTCACCTTTAGGACAAGTCTATGGCTACACCTTC. It is translated as CASSPLGQVYGYTF.

This clone was observed a single time. The chain combines TRBV19 with TRBJ1-5, with D unclear. CDR3 length: 15 residues. The germline V gene encodes CDR1 LNHDA and CDR2 SQIVND (reference sequence). V gave up 7 bases and J gave up 3 bases, with 16 bases separating them. The DNA for the CDR3 is TGTGCCAGTAAGGCCGGGATTGGTAACAATCAGCCCCAGCATTTT. Residues: CASKAGIGNNQPQHF. The whole variable domain, remainder taken from reference TRBV19 and TRBJ1-5, is DGGITQSPKYLFRKEGQNVTLSCEQNLNHDAMYWYRQDPGQGLRLIYYSQIVNDFQKGDIAEGYSVSREKKESFPLTVTSAQKNPTAFYLCASKAGIGNNQPQHFGDGTRLSIL.